A single sample gave rise to the 13 T cell receptor beta chains below, sequenced in a study of blood T cells in healthy people across ages. For the second PCR, which ran for about 7 to 11 cycles, a sample-barcoded 5' primer and a J-beta primer mix were used. TCRdb re-derived calls from the 5' RACE reads in MiXCR, one entry per CDR3 protein. This repertoire shows roughly 900,000 distinct CDR3 sequences, roughly 43% found once; its top ten account for around 15%. The source material was blood. These receptors came from a man aged 30 to 45 in good health.

The rearrangement joins TRBV3-1 to TRBJ1-6; D ambiguous. The CDR3 consists of 15 residues. CDR1 is LGHDT and CDR2 is YNNKEL in the germline V gene (reference sequence). V was shortened by 6 bases and J by 10 bases, with 19 bases between the two germline ends. DNA of the CDR3: TGTGCCAGCAGTTGGGCTCTGGATGGTCGGTCACCCCTCCACTTT. Amino acid sequence: CASSWALDGRSPLHF.

The genes are TRBV4-2 and TRBJ2-3; no reliable D call. Germline V gene sequence: CDR1 LGHNA, CDR2 YNFKEQ. V lost 7 bases and J 6 bases, leaving 11 bases between the germline ends. The CDR3 loop spans 12 amino acids. This chain's CDR3 is CASKELGDTQYF. The CDR3 DNA sequence: TGTGCCAGCAAGGAATTGGGGGATACGCAGTATTTT.

This chain uses TRBV29-1 with TRBJ2-2; D possibly corresponds to TRBD2 (7 bases). CDR3 length: 15 residues. CDR1 and CDR2 from the germline V gene are SQVTM and ANQGSEA. V was shortened by 3 bases and J by 5 bases, with 16 bases between the two germline ends. The CDR3 is CSVEGPGGRTGELFF. For the CDR3, the DNA is TGCAGCGTTGAGGGTCCGGGGGGCCGGACCGGGGAGCTGTTTTTT.

This clonotype was counted a few times. The chain couples TRBV10-3 to TRBJ2-7; D remains ambiguous. The germline V gene has CDR1 ENHRY and CDR2 SYGVKD. V was trimmed by 2 bases and J by 0 bases, leaving 8 bases between them. The CDR3 contains 14 residues. CDR3 region: CAISEELSSYEQYF. CDR3 bases: TGTGCCATCAGTGAGGAGTTAAGCTCCTACGAGCAGTACTTC.

This clonotype was seen a few times. The J gene is TRBJ2-3, the V gene TRBV15; either TRBD1 or TRBD2 may supply D (5 bases each). V gave up 0 bases and J gave up 1 base, with 11 bases separating them. Germline V gene lookup returns CDR1 LNHNV and CDR2 YYDKDF (reference sequence). The CDR3 sequence is 16 residues long. The CDR3 DNA sequence: TGTGCCACCAGCAGAGATGGGGGTACAGGCACAGATACGCAGTATTTT. This gives the protein CATSRDGGTGTDTQYF.

J is TRBJ2-4 and V is TRBV6-1, with a weak D call TRBD2 (6 bases). The closer fit of TRBJ2-5 to the DNA end suggests the J call may be wrong. The germline CDR1 and CDR2 sequences are MNHNS and SASEGT. The CDR3 is 16 amino acids. The CDR3 here is CASSEALVGGGKTQYF. The CDR3 DNA sequence: TGTGCCAGCAGTGAAGCGCTTGTGGGGGGTGGGAAGACCCAGTACTTC.

The chain recombines TRBV5-1 with TRBJ2-1; 11 nucleotides agree with TRBD2. This CDR3 contains 17 residues. CDR1 and CDR2 from the germline V gene are SGHRS and YFSETQ. The ends lost 4 bases at V and 0 bases at J; junction bases unmatched: 6. DNA of the CDR3: TGCGCCAGCAGCGTTACAGGGACTAGCGGCTCCTACAATGAGCAGTTCTTC. Amino acid sequence: CASSVTGTSGSYNEQFF.

This rearrangement joins TRBV7-9 to TRBJ2-3; the D gene is possibly TRBD2 (7 bases). The ends were cut back, 6 bases at V and 4 bases at J, with 17 bases in the middle. There are 15 residues in the CDR3. Germline assignment: CDR1 SEHNR and CDR2 FQNEAQ (reference sequence). CDR3 bases: TGTGCCAGCAGACTGGGAGGGGGGTACGCAGATACGCAGTATTTT. It yields the protein CASRLGGGYADTQYF.

CDR3 sequence reads: CASSLSEEQGSNEQFF. The CDR3 DNA follows: TGTGCCAGCAGTTTATCGGAGGAACAGGGGTCGAATGAGCAGTTCTTC. V is TRBV28 and J is TRBJ2-1; TRBD1 matches at 7 bases. Germline trimming cut 1 base from V and 7 bases from J; bases unmatched to any gene: 10. The CDR3 has 16 residues. The germline V gene has CDR1 MDHEN and CDR2 SYDVKM.

The chain has TRBV7-9 and TRBJ2-1, with D unresolved. The germline V gene encodes CDR1 SEHNR and CDR2 FQNEAQ (reference sequence). V shed 5 bases and J shed 0 bases, with 14 bases lying between them. This CDR3 spans 16 amino acids. The CDR3 DNA reads TGTGCCAGCAGCGCCGAAGGATTGAGCTCCTACAATGAGCAGTTCTTC. It specifies CASSAEGLSSYNEQFF.

Concerning this clonotype itself: Sequence at one end of the junction differs from germline and may be a read error. J is TRBJ2-1 and V is TRBV6-1, with TRBD1 matching 7 bases. CDR3 length: 17 residues. The germline V gene encodes CDR1 MNHNS and CDR2 SASEGT. For the CDR3, the DNA is TGTGCCAGCAGTCTTTACGGACAGGATAGCTCCTACAATGAGAAGTTCTTC. This gives the protein CASSLYGQDSSYNEKFF.

The chain has TRBV12-3 or TRBV12-4 and TRBJ1-6; tentatively, D is TRBD1 (6 bases). CDR3 size: 13 residues. Trimming cost V 5 bases and J 9 bases, with 11 bases left between them. In DNA, the CDR3 is TGTGCCAGCAGTACAGGGTGGGCTTCACCCCTCCACTTT. This translates into CASSTGWASPLHF.

The sample holds a few counts of this clonotype. The CDR3 DNA reads TGTGCCAGCAGCCCCGGACTAGACCAAGAGACCCAGTACTTC. This codes for CASSPGLDQETQYF. The chain joins TRBV5-6 to TRBJ2-5; 7 bases map to TRBD2. The J segment lost 0 bases and the V segment lost 4 bases, leaving 3 bases of the junction unmatched. The CDR3 is made up of 14 amino acids. The germline V gene encodes CDR1 SGHDT and CDR2 YYEEEE.